This T cell receptor beta chain was profiled in a study of circulating tumor DNA in untreated peripheral T-cell lymphoma. This CDR3 region has 15 residues. Study-level points and caveats: Baseline tissues yielded approximately 87% and baseline serum around 70% tumor-specific clonotype detection.

TCRdb's table, derived via immunoSEQ multiplex PCR, lists solely in-frame clones and lacks some. The sample has over 4,000 clones, around 70% seen once. Before treatment, baseline tumor tissue was collected for sequencing. This clone was seen more than once but under ten times. Its target is not known. The rearrangement joins TRBV1 to TRBJ2-3; the DNA was not used to check the table's D call, TRBD1. TRBV1 is labeled a pseudogene. The receptor's source is a human donor with peripheral T-cell lymphoma. Specimen: tumor tissue. The CDR3 bases are TGCGCCAGCAGCCAAAGGACAGGGGGCGGAGATACGCAGTATTTT. This codes for CASSQRTGGGDTQYF.